What follows are 30 T cell receptor beta chains derived from one specimen sequenced in a study of blood T cell repertoires in COVID-19 (dated by TCRdb to the early 2020s). Library preparation used the immunoSEQ multiplex PCR assay. Held by TCRdb, this immuneACCESS table contains in-frame sequences only and omits some clones. Under half of the omission traces to an unresolved V gene where checked; the cause of the rest is unknown. The sample table contains roughly 280,000 clones; only one count was recorded for 70% to 90% of them. The ten largest account for roughly 11% of the sample. The sequenced sample was peripheral blood. The receptors were sampled from a woman in her seventies with acute or convalescent COVID-19.

The CDR3 sequence: CASRTGRGRFF. Written as DNA, the CDR3 is TGTGCCAGCAGGACAGGCAGGGGGCGGTTCTTC. The chain is built from TRBV7-9 and TRBJ2-1, with 8 bases matching TRBD1. The CDR3 has 11 residues. Trimming at V came to 6 bases and at J to 15 bases, leaving 7 bases not matched to a gene. The germline gives CDR1 SEHNR, CDR2 FQNEAQ (reference sequence). Looking up the rest from reference TRBV7-9 and TRBJ2-1 gives the full variable domain: DTGVSQNPRHKITKRGQNVTFRCDPISEHNRLYWYRQTLGQGPEFLTYFQNEAQLEKSRLLSDRFSAERPKGSFSTLEIQRTEQGDSAMYLCASRTGRGRFFGPGTRLTVL.

The rearrangement joins TRBV19 to TRBJ1-1; maybe TRBD1 (6 bases). Germline-derived CDR1 and CDR2 are LNHDA and SQIVND (reference sequence). The CDR3 loop spans 15 amino acids. Trimming removed 7 bases from V and 4 bases from J, with 19 bases in between. CDR3 sequence: CASIPRGMGSTEAFF. For the CDR3, the DNA is TGTGCCAGTATCCCGAGGGGGATGGGGAGCACTGAAGCTTTCTTT.

This clone has just one count. J is TRBJ1-6 and V is TRBV9, with D perhaps matching TRBD1 (6 bases). Trimming cost V 4 bases and J 2 bases, with 10 bases left between them. The CDR3 contains 15 residues. Germline lookup yields CDR1 SGDLS and CDR2 YYNGEE. The CDR3 DNA is TGTGCCAGCAGCCCAGACAGGCCCTATAATTCACCCCTCCACTTT. Its protein is CASSPDRPYNSPLHF.

This clone was seen a handful of times. The CDR3 loop reads CASSDRDRGTDTQYF. The CDR3 DNA sequence: TGTGCCAGCAGCGACCGGGACAGGGGCACAGATACGCAGTATTTT. The chain couples TRBV2 to TRBJ2-3, with TRBD1 matching 9 bases. Trimming removed 6 bases from V and 1 base from J; junction bases left unmatched: 5. The CDR3 has 15 amino acids. Germline loops: CDR1 SNHLY, CDR2 FYNNEI.

The chain uses TRBV12-5 and TRBJ2-5; 8 positions match TRBD1. This CDR3 is built from 16 residues. Germline CDR1 and CDR2: LGHNT and FRNRAP. Trimming took 2 bases from V and 5 from J; bases not matched to a gene: 10. The CDR3 nucleotides are TGTGCTAGTGGTTTGTCACTGGGGACAGGCGAGGAGACCCAGTACTTC. It codes for CASGLSLGTGEETQYF.

The genes are TRBV5-4 and TRBJ1-1; no clear D. From germline, CDR1 is SGHNT and CDR2 YYREEE (reference sequence). CDR3 length equals 12 residues. Deletions cut 4 bases from V and 3 bases from J, with 7 bases between. The CDR3 nucleotides are TGTGCCAGCAGCCTCCGGGACACTGAAGCTTTCTTT. The encoded protein is CASSLRDTEAFF. The variable domain in full, completed from reference TRBV5-4 and TRBJ1-1, reads ETGVTQSPTHLIKTRGQQVTLRCSSQSGHNTVSWYQQALGQGPQFIFQYYREEENGRGNFPPRFSGLQFPNYSSELNVNALELDDSALYLCASSLRDTEAFFGQGTRLTVV.

The rearrangement uses TRBV6-2 or TRBV6-3 and TRBJ1-1, with D perhaps TRBD1 (6 bases). The V gene lost 6 bases and the J gene lost 5 bases, with 13 bases spanning the gap. This CDR3 contains 13 residues. Germline-derived CDR1 and CDR2 are MNHEY and SVGEGT. CDR3 sequence: CASSEGGWTEAFF. The CDR3 bases are TGTGCCAGCAGCGAGGGGGGGTGGACTGAAGCTTTCTTT.

The V gene is TRBV5-1, the J gene TRBJ1-5; a possible D gene is TRBD1 (6 bases). This CDR3 is 14 amino acids long. Germline CDR1 is SGHRS and CDR2 is YFSETQ. V lost 0 bases to trimming and J lost 5 bases, with 9 bases between them. The CDR3 DNA reads as TGCGCCAGCAGCTTGGAGGGGGGGCATCAGCCCCAGCATTTT. Translated, it gives CASSLEGGHQPQHF.

This clone has just one count. The chain carries TRBV6-5 and TRBJ1-5; the match to TRBD1 covers 8 bases. In germline, CDR1 is MNHEY, CDR2 SVGAGI. The CDR3 runs to 13 residues. Germline trimming cut 7 bases from V and 6 bases from J; bases unmatched to any gene: 5. DNA of the CDR3: TGTGCCAGCACAGGGGGCGGAGGTCAGCCCCAGCATTTT. As protein: CASTGGGGQPQHF.

The J gene is TRBJ2-1, the V gene TRBV7-2, with 9 bases identical to TRBD2. The trim removed 5 bases at V and 3 bases at J, leaving 5 bases unmatched. The germline V gene encodes CDR1 SGHTA and CDR2 FQGNSA. The CDR3 consists of 15 residues. CDR3 loop: CASSRSGGIYNEQFF. In DNA, the CDR3 is TGTGCCAGCAGCCGCAGCGGGGGGATCTACAATGAGCAGTTCTTC.

This clone was counted a single time. The V call is TRBV7-7, the J call TRBJ2-5, with 8 bases that match TRBD2. After removal of 5 bases from V and 5 bases from J, the junction contained 16 bases not matched to a gene. Germline V CDR1 and CDR2: SSHAT, FNYEAQ (reference sequence). CDR3 length equals 17 residues. DNA of the CDR3: TGTGCCAGCAGCCCCGGAGGCGGGGGGCAAGGAGGGGAGACCCAGTACTTC. The encoded protein is CASSPGGGGQGGETQYF.

This clone appeared once. This chain connects TRBV2 to TRBJ2-1; a weak D match, TRBD1 (5 bases). With 2 bases removed from V and 4 bases from J, the gap between germline ends came to 9 bases. This CDR3 comprises 14 residues. Germline V CDR1 and CDR2: SNHLY, FYNNEI. The DNA for the CDR3 is TGTGCCAGCAGTGAAAGGGGCCCATACAATGAGCAGTTCTTC. Amino acid sequence: CASSERGPYNEQFF.

V is TRBV6-5 and J is TRBJ1-6; unclear D gene. Germline V lookup: CDR1 MNHEY, CDR2 SVGAGI. The CDR3 loop spans 13 amino acids. V was clipped by 8 bases and J by 6 bases, with 11 bases between them. CDR3 residues: CASATSRNSPLHF. Written as DNA, the CDR3 is TGTGCCAGCGCGACTTCTCGTAATTCACCCCTCCACTTT.

The V gene is TRBV5-4, the J gene TRBJ2-3, with 9 bases identical to TRBD2. The ends lost 2 bases at V and 1 base at J; junction bases unmatched: 2. The CDR3 loop spans 15 amino acids. CDR1 SGHNT and CDR2 YYREEE come from the germline V gene (reference sequence). CDR3 nucleotide sequence: TGTGCCAGCAGCTTTATAGCGGGGGGCACAGATACGCAGTATTTT. Translated: CASSFIAGGTDTQYF.

The chain has TRBV28 and TRBJ2-2, with TRBD1 matching 7 bases. This CDR3 is built from 15 residues. Germline trimming cut 3 bases from V and 0 bases from J; bases unmatched to any gene: 1. Germline V CDR1 and CDR2: MDHEN, SYDVKM. This chain's CDR3 is CASSFQGANTGELFF. CDR3 coding DNA: TGTGCCAGCAGTTTTCAGGGGGCGAACACCGGGGAGCTGTTTTTT.

This rearrangement joins TRBV5-6 to TRBJ1-1; D not resolved. The CDR3 is made up of 13 amino acids. V lost 2 bases and J lost 3, with 8 bases in between. Germline values: CDR1 SGHDT, CDR2 YYEEEE. As DNA, the CDR3 is TGTGCCAGCAGCTTCGGGAAGGACACTGAAGCTTTCTTT. Its translation is CASSFGKDTEAFF. The variable domain in full, completed from reference TRBV5-6 and TRBJ1-1, reads DAGVTQSPTHLIKTRGQQVTLRCSPKSGHDTVSWYQQALGQGPQFIFQYYEEEERQRGNFPDRFSGHQFPNYSSELNVNALLLGDSALYLCASSFGKDTEAFFGQGTRLTVV.

The rearrangement uses TRBV2 and TRBJ2-1, with D possibly being TRBD1 (6 bases). V was cut by 6 bases and J by 10 bases, with 19 bases left in between. This CDR3 is built from 14 residues. Germline CDR1 SNHLY, CDR2 FYNNEI. In DNA form, the CDR3 reads TGTGCCAGCAGGGGATCTTCCAGGGGATGGGAGCAGTTCTTC. It encodes CASRGSSRGWEQFF.

The V gene is TRBV5-6, the J gene TRBJ2-5; D is possibly TRBD2 (6 bases). V was trimmed by 1 base and J by 3 bases, leaving 13 bases between them. Looked up from germline, CDR1 is SGHDT and CDR2 is YYEEEE. This CDR3 region has 15 residues. Written as DNA, the CDR3 is TGTGCCAGCAGCTTGTTTAGCAGGGAGGAAGAGACCCAGTACTTC. It codes for CASSLFSREEETQYF.

The rearrangement joins TRBV5-1 to TRBJ2-5; D gene uncertain. With 3 bases removed from V and 5 bases from J, the gap between germline ends came to 11 bases. This CDR3 region has 13 residues. Germline lookup yields CDR1 SGHRS and CDR2 YFSETQ. The CDR3 loop reads CASSYRPGETQYF. The CDR3 bases are TGCGCCAGCAGCTATAGGCCCGGGGAGACCCAGTACTTC.

CDR3 bases: TGTGCCAGCAGCTTAGCCCGAGGCAGCTACGAGCAGTACTTC. The encoded protein is CASSLARGSYEQYF. The chain employs TRBV11-3 and TRBJ2-7; D gene ambiguous. With 1 base removed from V and 3 bases from J, the gap between germline ends came to 10 bases. Germline CDR1 is SGHNT and CDR2 is YENEEA. The CDR3 sequence is 14 residues long.

The chain combines TRBV10-3 with TRBJ2-5; 10 nucleotides align to TRBD2. This CDR3 comprises 15 residues. The germline CDR1 and CDR2 sequences are ENHRY and SYGVKD. V was clipped by 6 bases and J by 4 bases; unmatched bases: 8. CDR3 coding DNA: TGTGCCATCAGGGCTAGCGGGAGTAGAAGAGAGACCCAGTACTTC. Translated: CAIRASGSRRETQYF.

V and J are TRBV6-5 and TRBJ2-5, with D possibly TRBD1 on 5 matching bases. The CDR3 is 15 amino acids. Trimming took 0 bases from V and 2 from J, leaving 10 bases between them. Germline V gives CDR1 MNHEY, CDR2 SVGAGI. The CDR3 sequence is CASSYSTGPQETQYF. The DNA for the CDR3 is TGTGCCAGCAGTTACTCAACAGGTCCACAAGAGACCCAGTACTTC.

The chain uses TRBV5-1 and TRBJ2-3; D call uncertain. Trimming removed 3 bases at V and 6 bases at J, with 17 bases between. The germline V gene has CDR1 SGHRS and CDR2 YFSETQ. This CDR3 spans 15 amino acids. CDR3 region: CASSSGSALTDTQYF. The CDR3 nucleotides are TGCGCCAGCAGCTCCGGGTCCGCTCTCACGGATACGCAGTATTTT.

This chain uses TRBV7-2 with TRBJ1-5; D remains unclear. CDR3 size: 15 residues. Deletions cut 4 bases from V and 0 bases from J, with 10 bases between. From germline, CDR1 is SGHTA and CDR2 FQGNSA. DNA for the CDR3: TGTGCCAGCAGCTCCCTCGGGTATAGCAATCAGCCCCAGCATTTT. This gives the protein CASSSLGYSNQPQHF.

This chain uses TRBV9 with TRBJ2-3, with a tentative D call TRBD2 (5 bases). Trimming shortened V by 3 bases and J by 2 bases, and 16 bases separated the two germline ends. The CDR3 loop spans 16 amino acids. Germline V CDR1 and CDR2: SGDLS, YYNGEE. CDR3 in amino acids: CASSAIRTLSTDTQYF. For the CDR3, the DNA is TGTGCCAGCAGCGCGATCCGGACTCTTTCCACAGATACGCAGTATTTT.

This sequence joins TRBV11-2 and TRBJ2-5; D gene ambiguous. The germline V and J ends were trimmed by 5 bases and 5 bases, with 9 bases remaining between them. CDR1 and CDR2 (germline): SGHAT, FQNNGV. The CDR3 is made up of 12 amino acids. CDR3 sequence: CASSPLRETQYF. Here the CDR3 DNA reads TGTGCCAGCAGCCCTCTTCGGGAGACCCAGTACTTC. Combining the CDR3 with reference TRBV11-2 and TRBJ2-5 gives the whole variable domain EAGVAQSPRYKIIEKRQSVAFWCNPISGHATLYWYQQILGQGPKLLIQFQNNGVVDDSQLPKDRFSAERLKGVDSTLKIQPAKLEDSAVYLCASSPLRETQYFGPGTRLLVL.

The J gene is TRBJ1-5, the V gene TRBV3-1 (or the pseudogene TRBV3-2); 7 nucleotides match TRBD1. The CDR3 runs 14 residues. Germline trimming cut 4 bases from V and 6 bases from J; bases unmatched to any gene: 6. Germline lookup yields CDR1 LGHDT and CDR2 YNNKEL (reference sequence). CDR3 amino acids: CASSLTGAGQPQHF. The DNA for the CDR3 is TGTGCCAGCAGCCTCACAGGGGCTGGTCAGCCCCAGCATTTT.

This chain links TRBV29-1 with TRBJ2-3; 9 bases are a match to TRBD1. The CDR3 runs to 14 residues. The V gene end was trimmed by 7 bases and the J gene end by 5 bases; junction bases not matched to a gene: 10. Germline V gene data show CDR1 as SQVTM and CDR2 as ANQGSEA. CDR3: CSAPGTGRGDTQYF. The CDR3 DNA reads as TGCAGCGCGCCCGGGACAGGGAGAGGAGATACGCAGTATTTT.

Written as DNA, the CDR3 is TGTGCCAGCAGTTTAGATTTAAACACTGAAGCTTTCTTT. Protein product: CASSLDLNTEAFF. The genes are TRBV12-3 or TRBV12-4 and TRBJ1-1; D ambiguous. V was trimmed by 1 base and J by 2 bases, leaving 5 bases between them. The CDR3 has 13 residues.

On this clone itself: At one end, the junction sequence differs from germline, possibly due to a read error. The genes are TRBV5-1 and TRBJ2-5, with 7 bases fitting TRBD2. Looked up from germline, CDR1 is SGHRS and CDR2 is YFSETQ. The CDR3 loop spans 14 amino acids. CDR3 loop: CARSLAWGGETQYF. As DNA, the CDR3 is TGCGCCCGCAGCTTGGCCTGGGGGGGGGAGACCCAGTACTTC.